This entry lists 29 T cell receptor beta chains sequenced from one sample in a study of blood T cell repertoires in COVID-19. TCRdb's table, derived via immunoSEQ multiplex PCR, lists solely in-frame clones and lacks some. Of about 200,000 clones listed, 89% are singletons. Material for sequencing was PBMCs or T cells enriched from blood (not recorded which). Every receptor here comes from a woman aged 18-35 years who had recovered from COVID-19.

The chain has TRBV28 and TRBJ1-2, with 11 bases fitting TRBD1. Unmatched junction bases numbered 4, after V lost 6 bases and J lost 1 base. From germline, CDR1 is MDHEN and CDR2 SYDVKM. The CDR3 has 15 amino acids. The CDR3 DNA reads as TGTGCCAGCAGCACCGGGACAGGGGGTAACTATGGCTACACCTTC. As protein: CASSTGTGGNYGYTF.

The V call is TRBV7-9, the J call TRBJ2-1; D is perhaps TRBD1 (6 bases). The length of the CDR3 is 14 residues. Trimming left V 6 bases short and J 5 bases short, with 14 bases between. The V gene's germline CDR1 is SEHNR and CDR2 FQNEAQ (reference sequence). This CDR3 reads CASSATRGHNEQFF. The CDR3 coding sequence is TGTGCCAGCAGTGCGACCAGGGGTCACAATGAGCAGTTCTTC.

The CDR3 sequence: CASSYSYRVGNSPLHF. Written as DNA, the CDR3 is TGTGCCAGCAGTTACTCGTACAGGGTTGGGAATTCACCCCTCCACTTT. The rearrangement links TRBV6-5 to TRBJ1-6; D perhaps matches TRBD1 (6 bases). Per the germline V gene, CDR1 is MNHEY and CDR2 is SVGAGI. The CDR3 loop spans 16 amino acids. V lost 0 bases, J lost 7 bases, and 13 bases lay in between.

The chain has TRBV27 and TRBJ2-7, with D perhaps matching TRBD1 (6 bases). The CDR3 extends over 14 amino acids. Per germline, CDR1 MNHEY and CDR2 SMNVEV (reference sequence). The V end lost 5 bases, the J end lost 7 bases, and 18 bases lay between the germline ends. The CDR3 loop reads CASSPYGVQGEQYF. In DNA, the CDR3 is TGTGCCAGCAGTCCCTACGGTGTACAGGGAGAGCAGTACTTC.

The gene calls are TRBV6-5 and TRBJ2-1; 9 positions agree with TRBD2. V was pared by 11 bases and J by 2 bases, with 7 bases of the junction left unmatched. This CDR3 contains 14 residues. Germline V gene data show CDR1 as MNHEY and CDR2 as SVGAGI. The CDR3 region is CAVSPSGTYNEQFF. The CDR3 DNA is TGTGCCGTGTCCCCTAGCGGGACCTACAATGAGCAGTTCTTC.

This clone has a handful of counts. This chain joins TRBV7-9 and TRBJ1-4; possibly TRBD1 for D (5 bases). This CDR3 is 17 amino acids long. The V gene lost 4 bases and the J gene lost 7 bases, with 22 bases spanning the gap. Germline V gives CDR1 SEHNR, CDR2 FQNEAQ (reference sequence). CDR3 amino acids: CASSSVQGRAGTEKLFF. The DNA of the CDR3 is TGTGCCAGCAGCTCGGTTCAGGGCAGGGCAGGTACTGAAAAACTGTTTTTT.

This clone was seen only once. The CDR3 coding sequence is TGTGCCAGCAGTTTGGGGGCGTGGCCCGAAGCTTTCTTT. This codes for CASSLGAWPEAFF. The chain carries TRBV28 and TRBJ1-1; tentatively, D is TRBD1 (6 bases). The V end lost 3 bases, the J end lost 8 bases, and 13 bases lay between the germline ends. The CDR3 has 13 amino acids. Germline V gene lookup returns CDR1 MDHEN and CDR2 SYDVKM.

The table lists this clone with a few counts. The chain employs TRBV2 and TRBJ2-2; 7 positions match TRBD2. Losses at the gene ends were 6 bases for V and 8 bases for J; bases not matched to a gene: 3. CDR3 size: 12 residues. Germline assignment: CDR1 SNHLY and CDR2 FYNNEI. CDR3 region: CASRRETGELFF. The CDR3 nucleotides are TGTGCCAGCAGGCGGGAGACTGGGGAGCTGTTTTTT.

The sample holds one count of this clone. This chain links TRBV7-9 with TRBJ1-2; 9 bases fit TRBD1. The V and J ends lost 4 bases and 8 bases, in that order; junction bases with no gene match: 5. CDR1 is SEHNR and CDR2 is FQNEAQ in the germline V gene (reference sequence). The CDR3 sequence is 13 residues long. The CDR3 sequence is CASSSDRGGGYTF. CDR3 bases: TGTGCCAGCAGCTCGGACAGGGGAGGCGGCTACACCTTC.

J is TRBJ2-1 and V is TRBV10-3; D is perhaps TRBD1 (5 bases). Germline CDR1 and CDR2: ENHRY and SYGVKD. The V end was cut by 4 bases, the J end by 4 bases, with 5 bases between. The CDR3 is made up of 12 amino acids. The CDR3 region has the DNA TGTGCCATCAGTGGACAGTACAATGAGCAGTTCTTC. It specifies CAISGQYNEQFF.

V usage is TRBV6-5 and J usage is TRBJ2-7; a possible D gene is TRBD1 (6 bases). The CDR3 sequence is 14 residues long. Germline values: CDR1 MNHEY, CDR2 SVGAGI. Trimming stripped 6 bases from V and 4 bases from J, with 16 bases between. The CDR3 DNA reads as TGTGCCAGCAGCCGGACAGCCGCGAGTTACGAGCAGTACTTC. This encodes CASSRTAASYEQYF.

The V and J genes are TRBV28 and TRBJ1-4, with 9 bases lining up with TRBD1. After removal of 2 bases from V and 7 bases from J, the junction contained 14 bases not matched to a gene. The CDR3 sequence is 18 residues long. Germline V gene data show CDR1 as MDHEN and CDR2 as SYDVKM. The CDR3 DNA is TGTGCCAGCAGTTTACGGGGACAGGGTTGGGGGCTGGTTGAAAAACTGTTTTTT. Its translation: CASSLRGQGWGLVEKLFF.

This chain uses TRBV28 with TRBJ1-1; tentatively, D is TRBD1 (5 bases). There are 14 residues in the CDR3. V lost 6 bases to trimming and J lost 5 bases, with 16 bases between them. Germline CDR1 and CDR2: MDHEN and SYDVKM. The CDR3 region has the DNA TGTGCCAGCAGGGATGACAGAAGACGGACTGAAGCTTTCTTT. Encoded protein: CASRDDRRRTEAFF.

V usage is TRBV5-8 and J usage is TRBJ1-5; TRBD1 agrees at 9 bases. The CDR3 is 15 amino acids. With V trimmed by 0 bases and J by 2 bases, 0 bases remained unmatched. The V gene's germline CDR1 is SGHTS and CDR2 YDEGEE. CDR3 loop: CASSLGTGGNQPQHF. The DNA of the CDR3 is TGTGCCAGCAGCTTGGGGACAGGGGGCAATCAGCCCCAGCATTTT.

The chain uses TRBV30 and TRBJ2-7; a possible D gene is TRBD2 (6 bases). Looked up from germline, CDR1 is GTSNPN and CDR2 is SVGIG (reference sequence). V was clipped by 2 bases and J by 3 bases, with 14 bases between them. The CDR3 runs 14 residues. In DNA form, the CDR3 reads TGTGCCTGGAGTCAAGGGACGGGGGACTACGAGCAGTACTTC. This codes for CAWSQGTGDYEQYF.

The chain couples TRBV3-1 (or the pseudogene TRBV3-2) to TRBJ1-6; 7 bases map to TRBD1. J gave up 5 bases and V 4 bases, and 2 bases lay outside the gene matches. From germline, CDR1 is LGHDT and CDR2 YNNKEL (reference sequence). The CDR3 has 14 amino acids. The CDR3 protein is CASSPGQNNSPLHF. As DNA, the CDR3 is TGTGCCAGCAGCCCGGGACAGAATAATTCACCCCTCCACTTT.

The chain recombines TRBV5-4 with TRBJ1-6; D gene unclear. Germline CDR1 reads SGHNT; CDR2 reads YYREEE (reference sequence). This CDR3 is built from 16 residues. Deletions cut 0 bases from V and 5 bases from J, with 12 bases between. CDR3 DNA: TGTGCCAGCAGCTTGGTAGGCGGGAGAAATAATTCACCCCTCCACTTT. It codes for CASSLVGGRNNSPLHF.

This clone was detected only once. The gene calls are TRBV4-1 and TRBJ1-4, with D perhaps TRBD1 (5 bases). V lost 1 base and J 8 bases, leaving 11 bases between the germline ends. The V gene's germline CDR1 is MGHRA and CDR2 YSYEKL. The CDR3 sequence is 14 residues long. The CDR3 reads CASSQGQGGEKLFF. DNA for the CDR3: TGCGCCAGCAGCCAAGGGCAGGGTGGAGAAAAACTGTTTTTT.

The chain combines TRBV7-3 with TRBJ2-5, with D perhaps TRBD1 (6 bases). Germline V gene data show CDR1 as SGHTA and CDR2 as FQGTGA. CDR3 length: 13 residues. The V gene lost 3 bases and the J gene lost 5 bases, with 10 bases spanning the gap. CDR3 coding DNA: TGTGCCAGCAGCTTTACAGGGCCGGAGACCCAGTACTTC. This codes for CASSFTGPETQYF.

The CDR3, as DNA: TGTGCCAGCAGCTCGCAGGGGGAAGCCTACTACGAGCAGTACTTC. Protein sequence: CASSSQGEAYYEQYF. The chain carries TRBV13 and TRBJ2-7; 7 bases match TRBD1. Per the germline V gene, CDR1 is PRHDT and CDR2 is FYEKMQ (reference sequence). The CDR3 sequence is 15 residues long. After removal of 4 bases from V and 3 bases from J, the junction contained 9 bases not matched to a gene.

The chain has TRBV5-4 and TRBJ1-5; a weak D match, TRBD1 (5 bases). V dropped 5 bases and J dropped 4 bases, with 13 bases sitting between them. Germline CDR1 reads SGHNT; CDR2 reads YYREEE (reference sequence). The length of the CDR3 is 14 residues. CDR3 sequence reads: CASSPGTGNQPQHF. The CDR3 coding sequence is TGTGCCAGCAGTCCCGGGACTGGGAATCAGCCCCAGCATTTT.

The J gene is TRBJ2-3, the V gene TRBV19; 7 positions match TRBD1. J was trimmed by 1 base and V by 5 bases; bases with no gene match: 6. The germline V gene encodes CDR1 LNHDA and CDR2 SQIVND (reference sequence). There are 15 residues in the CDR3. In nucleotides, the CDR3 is TGTGCCAGTAGTGCACAGGGGACCCGCACAGATACGCAGTATTTT. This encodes CASSAQGTRTDTQYF. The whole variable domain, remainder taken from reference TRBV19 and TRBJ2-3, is DGGITQSPKYLFRKEGQNVTLSCEQNLNHDAMYWYRQDPGQGLRLIYYSQIVNDFQKGDIAEGYSVSREKKESFPLTVTSAQKNPTAFYLCASSAQGTRTDTQYFGPGTRLTVL.

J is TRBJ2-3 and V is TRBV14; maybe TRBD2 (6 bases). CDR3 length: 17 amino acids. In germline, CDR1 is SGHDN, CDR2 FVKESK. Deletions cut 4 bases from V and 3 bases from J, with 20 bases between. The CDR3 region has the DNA TGTGCCAGCAGCCGTCACACGAGGGCGGCGGGAACAGATACGCAGTATTTT. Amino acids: CASSRHTRAAGTDTQYF.

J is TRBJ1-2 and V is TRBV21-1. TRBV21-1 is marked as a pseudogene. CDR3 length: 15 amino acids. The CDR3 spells CASSKGGEDNYGYTF. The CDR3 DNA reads TGTGCCAGCAGCAAAGGGGGAGAAGACAACTATGGCTACACCTTC.

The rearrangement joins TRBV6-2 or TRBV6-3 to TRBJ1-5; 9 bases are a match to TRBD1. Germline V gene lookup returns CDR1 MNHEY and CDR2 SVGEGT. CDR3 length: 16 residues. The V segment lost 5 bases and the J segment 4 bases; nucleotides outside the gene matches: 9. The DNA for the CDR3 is TGTGCCAGCAGTCAATTGACAGGGGGAGGGAATCAGCCCCAGCATTTT. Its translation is CASSQLTGGGNQPQHF.

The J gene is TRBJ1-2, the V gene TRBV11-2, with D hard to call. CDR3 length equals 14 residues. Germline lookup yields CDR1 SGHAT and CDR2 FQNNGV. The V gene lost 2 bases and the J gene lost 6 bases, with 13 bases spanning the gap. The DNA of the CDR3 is TGTGCCAGCAGCTTACGGGGTCTCAATCATGGCTACACCTTC. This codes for CASSLRGLNHGYTF.

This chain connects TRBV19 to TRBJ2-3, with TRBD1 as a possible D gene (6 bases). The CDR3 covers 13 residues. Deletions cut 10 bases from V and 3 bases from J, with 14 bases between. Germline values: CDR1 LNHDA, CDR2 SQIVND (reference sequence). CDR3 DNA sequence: TGTGCCACCTCGGCAGGGGAAACAGATACGCAGTATTTT. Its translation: CATSAGETDTQYF.

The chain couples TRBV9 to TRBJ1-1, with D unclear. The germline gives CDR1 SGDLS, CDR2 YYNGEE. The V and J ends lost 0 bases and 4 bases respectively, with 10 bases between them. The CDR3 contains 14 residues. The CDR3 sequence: CASSVAPQATEAFF. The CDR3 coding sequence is TGTGCCAGCAGCGTAGCCCCCCAGGCCACTGAAGCTTTCTTT.

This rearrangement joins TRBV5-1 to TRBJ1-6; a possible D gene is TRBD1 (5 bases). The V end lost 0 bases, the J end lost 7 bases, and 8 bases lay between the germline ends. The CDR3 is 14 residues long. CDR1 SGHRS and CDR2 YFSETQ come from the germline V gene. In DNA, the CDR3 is TGCGCCAGCAGCTTGGATGACAGCAATTCACCCCTCCACTTT. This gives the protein CASSLDDSNSPLHF.